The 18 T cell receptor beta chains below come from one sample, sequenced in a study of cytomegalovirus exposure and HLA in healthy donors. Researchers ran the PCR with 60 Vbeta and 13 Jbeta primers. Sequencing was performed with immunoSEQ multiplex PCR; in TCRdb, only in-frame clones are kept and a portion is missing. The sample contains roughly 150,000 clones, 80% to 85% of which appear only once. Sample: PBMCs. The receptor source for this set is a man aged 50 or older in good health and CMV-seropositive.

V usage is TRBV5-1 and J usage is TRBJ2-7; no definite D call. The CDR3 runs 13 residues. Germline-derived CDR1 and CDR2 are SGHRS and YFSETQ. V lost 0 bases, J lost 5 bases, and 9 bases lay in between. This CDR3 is CASSLERTHEQYF. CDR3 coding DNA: TGCGCCAGCAGCTTGGAGCGCACACACGAGCAGTACTTC.

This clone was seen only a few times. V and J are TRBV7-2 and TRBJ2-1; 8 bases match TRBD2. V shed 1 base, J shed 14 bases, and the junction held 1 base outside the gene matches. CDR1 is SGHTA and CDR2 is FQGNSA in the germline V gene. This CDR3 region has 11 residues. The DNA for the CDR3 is TGTGCCAGCAGCTTAGAAGCGGGAGAGTTCTTC. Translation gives CASSLEAGEFF.

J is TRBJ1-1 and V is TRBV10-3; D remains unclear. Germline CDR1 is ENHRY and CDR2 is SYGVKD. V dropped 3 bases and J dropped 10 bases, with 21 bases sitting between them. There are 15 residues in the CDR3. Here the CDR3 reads CAISDRPPREGLAFF. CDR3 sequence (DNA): TGTGCCATCAGTGACAGGCCCCCGAGGGAGGGCTTAGCTTTCTTT.

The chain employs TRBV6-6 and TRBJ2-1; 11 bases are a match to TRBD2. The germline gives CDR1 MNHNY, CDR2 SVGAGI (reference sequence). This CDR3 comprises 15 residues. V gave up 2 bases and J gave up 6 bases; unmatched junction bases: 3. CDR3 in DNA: TGTGCCAGCAGTTACGTAGCGGGAGGGCCCAATGAGCAGTTCTTC. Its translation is CASSYVAGGPNEQFF.

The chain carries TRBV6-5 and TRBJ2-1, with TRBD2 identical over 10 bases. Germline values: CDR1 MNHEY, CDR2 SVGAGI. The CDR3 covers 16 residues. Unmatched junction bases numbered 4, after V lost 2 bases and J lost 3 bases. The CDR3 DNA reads TGTGCCAGCAGTTACCCAACTAGCGGGGTCTACAATGAGCAGTTCTTC. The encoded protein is CASSYPTSGVYNEQFF.

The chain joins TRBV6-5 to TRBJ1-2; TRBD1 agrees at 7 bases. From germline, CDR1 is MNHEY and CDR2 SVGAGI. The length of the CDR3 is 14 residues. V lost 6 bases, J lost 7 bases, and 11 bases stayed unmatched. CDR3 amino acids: CASRTDRTSSGYTF. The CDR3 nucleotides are TGTGCCAGCAGAACGGACAGGACGAGCTCTGGCTACACCTTC.

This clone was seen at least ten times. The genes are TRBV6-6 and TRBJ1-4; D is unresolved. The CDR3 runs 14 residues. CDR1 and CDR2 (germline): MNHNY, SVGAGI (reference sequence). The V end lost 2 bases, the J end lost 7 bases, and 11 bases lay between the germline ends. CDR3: CASSYPEAPEKLFF. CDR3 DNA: TGTGCCAGCAGTTACCCCGAAGCCCCTGAAAAACTGTTTTTT.

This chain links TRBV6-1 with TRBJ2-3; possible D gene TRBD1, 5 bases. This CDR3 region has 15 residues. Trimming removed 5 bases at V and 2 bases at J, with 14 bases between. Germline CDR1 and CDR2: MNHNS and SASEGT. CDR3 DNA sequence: TGTGCCAGCAGTCCTTTGACAGAATCCACAGATACGCAGTATTTT. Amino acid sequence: CASSPLTESTDTQYF.

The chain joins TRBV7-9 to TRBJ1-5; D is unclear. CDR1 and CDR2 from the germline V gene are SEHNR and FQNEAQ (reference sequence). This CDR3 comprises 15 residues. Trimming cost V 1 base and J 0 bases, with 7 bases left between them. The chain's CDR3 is CASSLDGVSNQPQHF. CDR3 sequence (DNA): TGTGCCAGCAGCTTAGACGGGGTTAGCAATCAGCCCCAGCATTTT. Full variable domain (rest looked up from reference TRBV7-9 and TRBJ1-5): DTGVSQNPRHKITKRGQNVTFRCDPISEHNRLYWYRQTLGQGPEFLTYFQNEAQLEKSRLLSDRFSAERPKGSFSTLEIQRTEQGDSAMYLCASSLDGVSNQPQHFGDGTRLSIL.

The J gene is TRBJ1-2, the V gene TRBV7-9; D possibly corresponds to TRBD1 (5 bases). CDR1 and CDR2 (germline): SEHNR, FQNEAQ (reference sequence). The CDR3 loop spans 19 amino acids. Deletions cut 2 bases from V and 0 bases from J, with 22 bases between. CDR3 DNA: TGTGCCAGCAGCTTATTACATGTAGGAGACGGACACTCTAACTATGGCTACACCTTC. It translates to CASSLLHVGDGHSNYGYTF.

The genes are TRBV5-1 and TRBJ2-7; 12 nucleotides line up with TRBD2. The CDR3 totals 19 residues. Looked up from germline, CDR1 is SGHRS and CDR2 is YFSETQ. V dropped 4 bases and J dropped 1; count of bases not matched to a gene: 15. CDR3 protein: CASSANVLAGGSPSYEQYF. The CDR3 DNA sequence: TGCGCCAGCAGCGCTAACGTACTAGCGGGGGGCAGCCCTTCCTACGAGCAGTACTTC.

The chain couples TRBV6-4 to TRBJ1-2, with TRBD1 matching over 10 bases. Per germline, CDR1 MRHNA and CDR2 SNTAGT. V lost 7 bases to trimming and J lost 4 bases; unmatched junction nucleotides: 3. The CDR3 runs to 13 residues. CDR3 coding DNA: TGTGCCAGCAAGAGACAGGGGGCCTATGGCTACACCTTC. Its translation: CASKRQGAYGYTF.

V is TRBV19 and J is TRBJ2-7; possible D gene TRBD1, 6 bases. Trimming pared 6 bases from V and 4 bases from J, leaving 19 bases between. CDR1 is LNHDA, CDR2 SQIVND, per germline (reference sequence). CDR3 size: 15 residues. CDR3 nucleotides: TGTGCCAGTAGGACAACCCCCGGGACACCTTACGAGCAGTACTTC. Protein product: CASRTTPGTPYEQYF.

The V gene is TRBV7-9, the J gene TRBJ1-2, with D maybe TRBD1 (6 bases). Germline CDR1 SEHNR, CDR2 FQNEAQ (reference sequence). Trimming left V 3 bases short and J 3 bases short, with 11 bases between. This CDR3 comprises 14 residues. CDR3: CASSFPGVDYGYTF. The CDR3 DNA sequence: TGTGCCAGCAGCTTCCCAGGGGTCGACTATGGCTACACCTTC.

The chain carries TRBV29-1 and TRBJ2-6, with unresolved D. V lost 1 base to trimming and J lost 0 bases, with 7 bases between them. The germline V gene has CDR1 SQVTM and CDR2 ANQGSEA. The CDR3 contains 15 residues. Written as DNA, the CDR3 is TGCAGCGTTGAAGTCCCCAACTCTGGGGCCAACGTCCTGACTTTC. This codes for CSVEVPNSGANVLTF.

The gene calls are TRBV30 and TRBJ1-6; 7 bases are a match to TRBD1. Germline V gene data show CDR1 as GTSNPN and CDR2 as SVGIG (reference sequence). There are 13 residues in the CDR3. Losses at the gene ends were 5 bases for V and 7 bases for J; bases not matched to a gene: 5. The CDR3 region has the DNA TGTGCCTGGTCACGGGACAGCAATTCACCCCTCCACTTT. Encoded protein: CAWSRDSNSPLHF.

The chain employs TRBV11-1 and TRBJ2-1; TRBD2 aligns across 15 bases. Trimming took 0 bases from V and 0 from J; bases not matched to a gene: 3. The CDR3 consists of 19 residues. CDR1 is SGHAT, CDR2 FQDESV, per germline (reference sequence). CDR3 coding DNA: TGTGCCAGCAGCTTAGCCGGGACTAGCGGGGGGAGCTCCTACAATGAGCAGTTCTTC. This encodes CASSLAGTSGGSSYNEQFF.

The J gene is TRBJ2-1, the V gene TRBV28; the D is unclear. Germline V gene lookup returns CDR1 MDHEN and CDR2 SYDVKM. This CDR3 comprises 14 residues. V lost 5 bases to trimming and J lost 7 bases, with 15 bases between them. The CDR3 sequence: CASSRSVLLNEQFF. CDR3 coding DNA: TGTGCCAGCAGTAGGAGCGTTTTACTTAATGAGCAGTTCTTC.